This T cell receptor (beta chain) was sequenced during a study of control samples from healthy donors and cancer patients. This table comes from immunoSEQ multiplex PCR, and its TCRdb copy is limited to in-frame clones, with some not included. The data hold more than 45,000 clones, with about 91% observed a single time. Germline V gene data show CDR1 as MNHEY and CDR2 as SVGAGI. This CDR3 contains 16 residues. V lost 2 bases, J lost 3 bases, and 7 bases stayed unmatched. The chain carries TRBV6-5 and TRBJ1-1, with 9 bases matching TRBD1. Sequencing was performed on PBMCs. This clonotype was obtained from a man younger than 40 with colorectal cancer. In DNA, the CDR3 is TGTGCCAGCAGTTACGGGACAGGGCCGGGATACACTGAAGCTTTCTTT. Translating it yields CASSYGTGPGYTEAFF.